The rows below give T cell receptor beta chains drawn from one sample of a study of shared clonotypes between healthy human individuals. Measured with immunoSEQ multiplex PCR; TCRdb has only the in-frame clones, and not every one. This table has 1.5 million to 2.5 million clones, approximately 94% appearing once. The sequenced sample was naive CD8+ T cells sorted from blood. The receptors originated from a man aged 18 to 29 in good health. The CDR3 runs from the conserved cysteine through the conserved F or W. A D gene is named only where the DNA matches it firmly. Some rows mark clone size as missing; the rest say once, few, many or name a class of expanded clone.

TRBD1,TRBJ2-7,TRBV5-1,-,CASSSRFETGTSYEQYF,TGCGCCAGCAGCTCCAGATTCGAGACAGGGACCTCCTACGAGCAGTACTTC
-,TRBJ2-7,TRBV19,once,CASSIDQGSYEQYF,TGTGCCAGTAGTATAGATCAGGGCTCCTACGAGCAGTACTTC
TRBD2,TRBJ2-3,TRBV6-6,-,CASSHPGLADTDTQYF,TGTGCCAGCAGTCACCCGGGACTAGCGGACACAGATACGCAGTATTTT
TRBD1,TRBJ2-1,TRBV7-8,-,CASSSDRGLYNEQFF,TGTGCCAGCAGCTCGGACAGGGGCCTCTACAATGAGCAGTTCTTC
-,TRBJ1-1,TRBV7-9,-,CASSPGTMNTEAFF,TGTGCCAGCAGTCCCGGGACCATGAACACTGAAGCTTTCTTT
-,TRBJ2-1,TRBV29-1,-,CSVEDEQFF,TGCAGCGTTGAGGATGAGCAGTTCTTC
-,TRBJ1-1,TRBV28,-,CASSSWGAPNTEAFF,TGTGCCAGCAGTTCTTGGGGGGCTCCGAACACTGAAGCTTTCTTT
-,TRBJ1-5,TRBV7-8,-,CASSLAAGDGQPQHF,TGTGCCAGCAGCTTAGCGGCAGGGGACGGTCAGCCCCAGCATTTT
TRBD2,TRBJ2-7,TRBV29-1,-,CSVEGLAGVAAYEQYF,TGCAGCGTCGAAGGACTAGCGGGAGTCGCAGCCTACGAGCAGTACTTC
-,TRBJ1-1,TRBV6-5,-,CASSSDWGPLNTEAFF,TGTGCCAGCAGTTCCGACTGGGGGCCCTTGAACACTGAAGCTTTCTTT
TRBD2,TRBJ2-1,TRBV6-1,-,CASSGGTSGGPRDEQFF,TGTGCCAGCAGTGGCGGGACTAGCGGGGGCCCCAGGGATGAGCAGTTCTTC
-,TRBJ2-7,TRBV5-4,once,CASSLWGAPYEQYF,TGTGCCAGCAGCTTGTGGGGGGCACCCTACGAGCAGTACTTC
-,TRBJ2-3,TRBV9,-,CASSVDGSPPDTQYF,TGTGCCAGCAGCGTGGACGGGAGCCCCCCAGATACGCAGTATTTT
-,TRBJ2-5,TRBV30,-,CAWSVDSGETQYF,TGTGCCTGGAGTGTAGATAGCGGAGAGACCCAGTACTTC
TRBD1,TRBJ2-7,TRBV5-6,-,CASSLALTGSRNEQYF,TGTGCCAGCAGCTTGGCCCTGACAGGGTCCAGAAACGAGCAGTACTTC
-,TRBJ2-5,TRBV5-6,-,CASSLEGPGDLETQYF,TGTGCCAGCAGCTTGGAAGGGCCAGGGGACTTGGAGACCCAGTACTTC
TRBD1,TRBJ2-7,TRBV27,once,CASSFRDSYEQYF,TGTGCCAGCAGTTTCAGGGACAGCTACGAGCAGTACTTC
-,TRBJ1-1,TRBV4-2,-,CASSQGSTGASIEAFF,TGTGCCAGCAGCCAAGGAAGCACGGGGGCGTCAATTGAAGCTTTCTTT
-,TRBJ1-1,TRBV27,-,CASSWGLGATEAFF,TGTGCCAGCAGTTGGGGGCTGGGGGCCACTGAAGCTTTCTTT
-,TRBJ2-5,TRBV7-9,-,CASSLVGGRERQETQYF,TGTGCCAGCAGCTTAGTTGGCGGTCGGGAGAGACAAGAGACCCAGTACTTC
-,TRBJ2-1,TRBV4-1,-,CASSPRGANNEQFF,TGCGCCAGCAGCCCCCGGGGGGCGAATAATGAGCAGTTCTTC
-,TRBJ1-2,TRBV7-8,-,CASSLGSGADGYTF,TGTGCCAGCAGCTTAGGTTCCGGGGCCGATGGCTACACCTTC
-,TRBJ1-1,TRBV7-9,-,CASSLHVGVTEAFF,TGTGCCAGCAGCCTCCATGTGGGGGTCACTGAAGCTTTCTTT
-,TRBJ2-6,TRBV2,-,CASTYTGANVLTF,TGTGCCAGCACTTACACTGGGGCCAACGTCCTGACTTTC
TRBD1,TRBJ1-1,TRBV2,-,CASSPVGQGHTEAFF,TGTGCCAGCAGCCCAGTCGGACAGGGCCACACTGAAGCTTTCTTT
TRBD1,TRBJ2-1,TRBV10-1,-,CASSDPGQGTDNEQFF,TGCGCCAGCAGTGATCCGGGACAGGGAACCGACAATGAGCAGTTCTTC
-,TRBJ2-1,TRBV27,-,CASSLSSGSSYNEQFF,TGTGCCAGCAGTTTATCGTCGGGAAGCTCCTACAATGAGCAGTTCTTC
TRBD1,TRBJ2-5,TRBV7-3,-,CASSAGQGGMEETQYF,TGTGCCAGCAGTGCTGGACAGGGGGGTATGGAAGAGACCCAGTACTTC
-,TRBJ2-7,TRBV9,-,CASSVGTGATYEQYF,TGTGCCAGCAGCGTGGGCACAGGAGCCACCTACGAGCAGTACTTC
TRBD1,TRBJ1-4,TRBV5-6,-,CASSYRDRDEKLFF,TGTGCCAGCAGCTACCGGGACAGGGACGAAAAACTGTTTTTT
-,TRBJ1-2,TRBV9,-,CASSGGSAGAYGYTF,TGTGCCAGCAGCGGCGGTTCGGCCGGAGCCTATGGCTACACCTTC
-,TRBJ2-1,TRBV29-1,-,CSVENNEQFF,TGCAGCGTTGAAAACAATGAGCAGTTCTTC
TRBD2,TRBJ2-5,TRBV11-2,-,CASSSPWSGSSGETQYF,TGTGCCAGCAGCTCCCCGTGGAGCGGGAGCTCTGGGGAGACCCAGTACTTC
TRBD1,TRBJ1-2,TRBV11-2,-,CASSSRQGEYGYTF,TGTGCCAGCAGCTCAAGACAGGGGGAGTATGGCTACACCTTC
TRBD2,TRBJ2-7,TRBV9,-,CASSPRGGTYEQYF,TGTGCCAGCAGCCCCCGGGGGGGGACCTACGAGCAGTACTTC
TRBD2,TRBJ2-7,TRBV9,-,CASSVGGEEQYF,TGTGCCAGCAGCGTCGGGGGGGAAGAGCAGTACTTC
-,TRBJ2-3,TRBV5-1,-,CASSLKGPDTQYF,TGCGCCAGCAGCTTGAAAGGGCCCGATACGCAGTATTTT
-,TRBJ1-5,TRBV15,-,CATGGQPQHF,TGTGCCACCGGCGGGCAGCCCCAGCATTTT
TRBD2,TRBJ2-3,TRBV4-1,-,CASSQGGGLVDTQYF,TGCGCCAGCAGCCAGGGGGGGGGTTTAGTGGATACGCAGTATTTT
-,TRBJ2-7,TRBV29-1,-,CSVEGNDYEQYF,TGCAGCGTTGAAGGGAACGACTACGAGCAGTACTTC
-,TRBJ2-7,TRBV27,-,CASSRGVEQYF,TGTGCCAGCAGCCGCGGGGTCGAGCAGTACTTC
-,TRBJ1-2,TRBV10-3,-,CAISEGQPNYGYTF,TGTGCCATCAGTGAGGGCCAACCTAACTATGGCTACACCTTC
-,TRBJ1-2,TRBV29-1,once,CSVFMAGTNYGYTF,TGCAGCGTTTTCATGGCAGGTACTAACTATGGCTACACCTTC
TRBD1,TRBJ1-1,TRBV10-2,-,CATGTGLNTEAFF,TGCGCCACCGGGACAGGGCTGAACACTGAAGCTTTCTTT
TRBD1,TRBJ2-2,TRBV4-3,-,CASSQLDRGLTGELFF,TGCGCCAGCAGCCAGCTGGACAGGGGGCTCACCGGGGAGCTGTTTTTT